These 25 T cell receptor beta chains were all obtained from the same sample, sequenced in a study of blood T cell repertoires in COVID-19. TCRdb keeps only in-frame clones here, not all; method: immunoSEQ multiplex PCR. The sample has approximately 210,000 clones, around 85% seen once. The material sequenced was peripheral blood. The receptors were sampled from a human donor in a cohort sampled during active COVID-19.

The genes are TRBV19 and TRBJ1-5; unclear D gene. The germline V gene has CDR1 LNHDA and CDR2 SQIVND (reference sequence). CDR3 length equals 16 residues. Trimming took 4 bases from V and 1 from J, leaving 14 bases between them. CDR3 in DNA: TGTGCCAGTAGTACCCCCTATTCGGGAAGCAATCAGCCCCAGCATTTT. Residues: CASSTPYSGSNQPQHF.

This chain links TRBV28 with TRBJ2-2; TRBD2 agrees at 10 bases. The V gene's germline CDR1 is MDHEN and CDR2 SYDVKM. This CDR3 contains 16 residues. The J segment lost 6 bases and the V segment lost 3 bases, leaving 7 bases of the junction unmatched. The CDR3 nucleotides are TGTGCCAGCAGTTTGGGGCTAGCGGGAGTGTCCGGGGAGCTGTTTTTT. Encoded protein: CASSLGLAGVSGELFF. Full variable domain (rest looked up from reference TRBV28 and TRBJ2-2): DVKVTQSSRYLVKRTGEKVFLECVQDMDHENMFWYRQDPGLGLRLIYFSYDVKMKEKGDIPEGYSVSREKKERFSLILESASTNQTSMYLCASSLGLAGVSGELFFGEGSRLTVL.

Only one count was recorded for this clone. The CDR3 here is CASSWDSSSGNTIYF. The CDR3 DNA is TGTGCCAGCAGCTGGGACAGTTCCTCTGGAAACACCATATATTTT. This rearrangement joins TRBV7-2 to TRBJ1-3, with 7 bases lining up with TRBD1. V lost 4 bases and J lost 0; bases outside the gene matches: 3. From germline, CDR1 is SGHTA and CDR2 FQGNSA. CDR3 size: 15 residues.

The chain is built from TRBV5-1 and TRBJ2-7; D is possibly TRBD1 (6 bases). The CDR3 totals 15 residues. Trimming stripped 2 bases from V and 0 bases from J, with 12 bases between. CDR1 is SGHRS, CDR2 YFSETQ, per germline. The CDR3, as DNA: TGCGCCAGCAGCTTTGGACAGATCCGCTCCTACGAGCAGTACTTC. Translating gives CASSFGQIRSYEQYF. The variable domain in full, completed from reference TRBV5-1 and TRBJ2-7, reads KAGVTQTPRYLIKTRGQQVTLSCSPISGHRSVSWYQQTPGQGLQFLFEYFSETQRNKGNFPGRFSGRQFSNSRSEMNVSTLELGDSALYLCASSFGQIRSYEQYFGPGTRLTVT.

The chain recombines TRBV7-9 with TRBJ2-7; the match to TRBD1 covers 8 bases. The germline V gene has CDR1 SEHNR and CDR2 FQNEAQ (reference sequence). Trimming cost V 5 bases and J 6 bases; bases outside gene matches: 9. The CDR3 length is 14 residues. CDR3 protein: CASSPVQGAVEQYF. As DNA, the CDR3 is TGTGCCAGCAGCCCGGTGCAGGGGGCTGTCGAGCAGTACTTC.

The chain combines TRBV18 with TRBJ1-6, with 9 bases fitting TRBD1. The CDR3 extends over 14 amino acids. Per germline, CDR1 KGHSH and CDR2 LQKENI. The V gene end was trimmed by 3 bases and the J gene end by 10 bases; junction bases not matched to a gene: 4. The CDR3 here is CASSPGTGLSPLHF. Written as DNA, the CDR3 is TGTGCCAGCTCACCGGGGACAGGGTTATCACCCCTCCACTTT.

V and J are TRBV3-1 (or the pseudogene TRBV3-2) and TRBJ1-2, with TRBD1 matching over 7 bases. CDR3 length: 14 residues. J was trimmed by 3 bases and V by 8 bases; bases with no gene match: 9. The germline CDR1 and CDR2 sequences are LGHDT and YNNKEL (reference sequence). Here the CDR3 reads CASRQGGRDYGYTF. The CDR3 DNA reads as TGTGCCAGCCGACAAGGGGGCAGGGACTATGGCTACACCTTC.

The CDR3 is CASSPSGGRVHEQFF. The CDR3 DNA is TGTGCCAGCAGCCCTAGTGGCGGGAGGGTCCATGAGCAGTTCTTC. V gene TRBV28 combines with J gene TRBJ2-1, with TRBD2 matching over 9 bases. V trimming: 6 bases; J trimming: 8 bases; junction bases outside the gene matches: 11. Germline-derived CDR1 and CDR2 are MDHEN and SYDVKM. This CDR3 is built from 15 residues. Based on the CDR3 plus reference TRBV28 and TRBJ2-1, the full variable domain is DVKVTQSSRYLVKRTGEKVFLECVQDMDHENMFWYRQDPGLGLRLIYFSYDVKMKEKGDIPEGYSVSREKKERFSLILESASTNQTSMYLCASSPSGGRVHEQFFGPGTRLTVL.

V and J are TRBV6-2 or TRBV6-3 and TRBJ2-1; TRBD2 is a possible D gene (6 bases). There are 15 residues in the CDR3. V lost 2 bases and J lost 3, with 11 bases in between. Germline-derived CDR1 and CDR2 are MNHEY and SVGEGT. The CDR3 bases are TGTGCCAGCAGTTACGGGGGGAACCGCTACAATGAGCAGTTCTTC. This gives the protein CASSYGGNRYNEQFF.

The chain is built from TRBV19 and TRBJ1-5; no definite D call. Germline lookup yields CDR1 LNHDA and CDR2 SQIVND (reference sequence). The CDR3 has 14 amino acids. Trimming pared 3 bases from V and 5 bases from J, leaving 11 bases between. The CDR3 DNA sequence: TGTGCCAGTAGTATTGGAGGGATGGATCAGCCCCAGCATTTT. It is translated as CASSIGGMDQPQHF. Full variable domain (outside the CDR3, taken from reference TRBV19 and TRBJ1-5): DGGITQSPKYLFRKEGQNVTLSCEQNLNHDAMYWYRQDPGQGLRLIYYSQIVNDFQKGDIAEGYSVSREKKESFPLTVTSAQKNPTAFYLCASSIGGMDQPQHFGDGTRLSIL.

This chain links TRBV6-2 or TRBV6-3 with TRBJ2-6; the D gene is possibly TRBD1 (6 bases). The CDR3 length is 15 residues. V lost 4 bases, J lost 1 base, and 8 bases lay in between. CDR1 and CDR2 (germline): MNHEY, SVGEGT. DNA for the CDR3: TGTGCCAGCAGTTCCCAGGGGTCTGGGGCCAACGTCCTGACTTTC. Protein sequence: CASSSQGSGANVLTF.

The chain recombines TRBV6-5 with TRBJ2-7; TRBD1 matches 7 bases. V lost 2 bases and J lost 0; bases outside the gene matches: 1. This CDR3 has 14 amino acids. Germline loops: CDR1 MNHEY, CDR2 SVGAGI. CDR3: CASSYDRASYEQYF. The CDR3 nucleotides read TGTGCCAGCAGTTACGACAGGGCCTCCTACGAGCAGTACTTC.

The chain recombines TRBV29-1 with TRBJ2-3, with a weak D call TRBD2 (6 bases). CDR1 is SQVTM and CDR2 is ANQGSEA in the germline V gene. Between the trimmed V and J ends, which lost 0 bases and 1 base, there was a span of 20 bases. The CDR3 has 18 amino acids. CDR3 amino acids: CSVEDPFSGGPGTDTQYF. As DNA, the CDR3 is TGCAGCGTTGAAGATCCCTTCTCTGGAGGGCCGGGCACAGATACGCAGTATTTT.

V is TRBV27 and J is TRBJ1-1, with a weak D call TRBD1 (5 bases). Between the trimmed V and J ends, which lost 1 base and 4 bases, there was a span of 10 bases. CDR1 is MNHEY and CDR2 is SMNVEV in the germline V gene (reference sequence). The CDR3 length is 14 residues. The CDR3 nucleotides are TGTGCCAGCAGTTTATGGCGGCAGGGCACTGAAGCTTTCTTT. Amino acid sequence: CASSLWRQGTEAFF.

This clone was counted only a few times. Other DNA sequences in this sample translate to the same CDR3. The V and J genes are TRBV28 and TRBJ2-7, with 9 bases aligning to TRBD1. The CDR3 consists of 15 residues. The junction had 6 bases not matched to a gene; V was cut back by 5 bases and J by 1 base. Germline CDR1 reads MDHEN; CDR2 reads SYDVKM. The DNA for the CDR3 is TGTGCCAGCAGTCTGCCGGGACAGGGATCCTACGAGCAGTACTTC. Translation: CASSLPGQGSYEQYF.

The rearrangement joins TRBV24-1 to TRBJ2-5, with D possibly TRBD2 on 5 matching bases. Germline assignment: CDR1 KGHDR and CDR2 SFDVKD. The CDR3 contains 14 residues. Trimming took 4 bases from V and 5 from J, leaving 13 bases between them. CDR3 in amino acids: CATSDPTSSETQYF. In DNA form, the CDR3 reads TGTGCCACCAGTGACCCTACTAGTTCGGAGACCCAGTACTTC.

The chain couples TRBV18 to TRBJ1-4, with a possible D match to TRBD1 (6 bases). CDR3 length: 16 residues. V was pared by 4 bases and J by 10 bases, with 22 bases between. The germline gives CDR1 KGHSH, CDR2 LQKENI. The CDR3 nucleotides read TGTGCCAGCTCACGAAAGGGGACAAAACCTCAGGGAAAACTGTTTTTT. It is translated as CASSRKGTKPQGKLFF.

The chain has TRBV6-1 and TRBJ1-1; D remains ambiguous. CDR1 MNHNS and CDR2 SASEGT come from the germline V gene. V was trimmed by 2 bases and J by 3 bases, leaving 7 bases between them. The CDR3 runs 13 residues. In DNA, the CDR3 is TGTGCCAGCAGTGAATTAGTATACACTGAAGCTTTCTTT. This sequence encodes CASSELVYTEAFF.

Written as DNA, the CDR3 is TGTGCCAGCTCATGGACTAGCGGGAGGGCAAATGAGCAGTTCTTC. This sequence encodes CASSWTSGRANEQFF. This chain links TRBV18 with TRBJ2-1; TRBD2 agrees at 15 bases. V gave up 5 bases and J gave up 7 bases; unmatched junction bases: 3. The germline gives CDR1 KGHSH, CDR2 LQKENI. The CDR3 totals 15 residues.

The J gene is TRBJ2-7, the V gene TRBV5-6; D perhaps matches TRBD1 (5 bases). V lost 1 base and J lost 4, with 9 bases in between. This CDR3 region has 13 residues. Germline V gene lookup returns CDR1 SGHDT and CDR2 YYEEEE. CDR3 amino acids: CASSLLGRYEQYF. The CDR3 bases are TGTGCCAGCAGCTTGCTGGGGCGGTACGAGCAGTACTTC.

For the CDR3, the DNA is TGTGCCAGCAGCTGGAGGAGTGCAACTAATGAAAAACTGTTTTTT. This codes for CASSWRSATNEKLFF. This rearrangement joins TRBV13 to TRBJ1-4, with D unclear. The germline V and J ends were trimmed by 4 bases and 0 bases, with 9 bases remaining between them. Germline values: CDR1 PRHDT, CDR2 FYEKMQ (reference sequence). The CDR3 sequence is 15 residues long. The full variable domain, its missing parts supplied by reference TRBV13 and TRBJ1-4, is AAGVIQSPRHLIKEKRETATLKCYPIPRHDTVYWYQQGPGQDPQFLISFYEKMQSDKGSIPDRFSAQQFSDYHSELNMSSLELGDSALYFCASSWRSATNEKLFFGSGTQLSVL.

The J gene is TRBJ2-1, the V gene TRBV29-1, with 8 bases that match TRBD1. J gave up 4 bases and V 3 bases, and 8 bases lay outside the gene matches. This CDR3 spans 15 amino acids. CDR1 and CDR2 (germline): SQVTM, ANQGSEA. This CDR3 reads CSVEPDRGYYNEQFF. The CDR3 DNA follows: TGCAGCGTTGAGCCTGACAGGGGATATTACAATGAGCAGTTCTTC.

This clone was detected only once. V gene TRBV28 combines with J gene TRBJ1-3; D is ambiguous. The CDR3 runs 10 residues. The germline V and J ends were trimmed by 9 bases and 10 bases, with 10 bases remaining between them. Looked up from germline, CDR1 is MDHEN and CDR2 is SYDVKM. In nucleotides, the CDR3 is TGTGCCAGACCCAGAGGAACCATATATTTT. Its translation: CARPRGTIYF.

The genes are TRBV7-9 and TRBJ1-2; a weak D match, TRBD1 (6 bases). The CDR3 loop spans 13 amino acids. CDR1 and CDR2 from the germline V gene are SEHNR and FQNEAQ (reference sequence). Deletions cut 5 bases from V and 2 bases from J, with 9 bases between. The CDR3 DNA reads as TGTGCCAGCAGCATGGACAGCAACTATGGCTACACCTTC. Protein: CASSMDSNYGYTF.

The genes are TRBV29-1 and TRBJ1-2, with D unclear. The V end lost 8 bases, the J end lost 3 bases, and 19 bases lay between the germline ends. The CDR3 consists of 14 residues. CDR1 and CDR2 (germline): SQVTM, ANQGSEA. The chain's CDR3 is CSPPRGIEHYGYTF. The CDR3 nucleotides are TGCAGCCCCCCCCGGGGTATAGAGCACTATGGCTACACCTTC.